This is a list of T cell receptor beta chains from one sample in a study of Ad26.COV2.S vaccination and SARS-CoV-2 variants. Clones were sequenced by immunoSEQ multiplex PCR, and TCRdb holds only the in-frame ones, with some missing. The sample lists almost 400,000 clones, approximately 89% occurring once. The material was peripheral blood, obtained in a trial of Ad26.COV2.S vaccine versus placebo. The receptors shown here come from a person aged 18-60 years who received the Ad26.COV2.S COVID-19 vaccine or a placebo. The CDR3 runs from the conserved cysteine through the conserved F or W. D genes are given only for firm matches. Clone size is shown for a subset of rows, as once, few, many or a class of expanded clone.

V gene: TRBV7-9; clone size: NA; J gene: TRBJ1-2; D gene: NA; CDR3 protein: CASSPTENYGYTF; CDR3 DNA: TGTGCCAGCAGCCCAACAGAGAACTATGGCTACACCTTC
V gene: TRBV30; clone size: NA; J gene: TRBJ1-2; D gene: NA; CDR3 protein: CASRLANYGYTF; CDR3 DNA: TGTGCCTCTAGACTTGCTAACTATGGCTACACCTTC
V gene: TRBV28; clone size: NA; J gene: TRBJ1-2; D gene: NA; CDR3 protein: CASSSYGYTF; CDR3 DNA: TGTGCCAGCAGTTCTTATGGCTACACCTTC
V gene: TRBV5-1; clone size: NA; J gene: TRBJ2-3; D gene: TRBD2; CDR3 protein: CASSAGLAGATDTQYF; CDR3 DNA: TGCGCCAGCAGCGCGGGACTAGCGGGGGCCACAGATACGCAGTATTTT
V gene: TRBV25-1; clone size: NA; J gene: TRBJ1-1; D gene: NA; CDR3 protein: CATGGYGTEAFF; CDR3 DNA: TGTGCCACCGGGGGTTATGGGACTGAAGCTTTCTTT
V gene: TRBV7-2; clone size: NA; J gene: TRBJ2-7; D gene: NA; CDR3 protein: CASSLAGVIAYEQYF; CDR3 DNA: TGTGCCAGCAGCTTAGCGGGAGTTATTGCCTACGAGCAGTACTTC
V gene: TRBV7-2; clone size: once; J gene: TRBJ2-7; D gene: TRBD2; CDR3 protein: CASSLREASGRGYEQYF; CDR3 DNA: TGTGCCAGCAGCTTAAGGGAGGCTAGCGGGAGGGGTTACGAGCAGTACTTC
V gene: TRBV7-9; clone size: NA; J gene: TRBJ2-2; D gene: TRBD2; CDR3 protein: CAPWAPGLAGTGELFF; CDR3 DNA: TGTGCCCCCTGGGCTCCGGGGCTAGCGGGGACCGGGGAGCTGTTTTTT
V gene: TRBV6-5; clone size: NA; J gene: TRBJ1-6; D gene: TRBD1; CDR3 protein: CASSQDRGLSPLHF; CDR3 DNA: TGTGCCAGCAGTCAGGACAGGGGGCTTTCACCCCTCCACTTT
V gene: TRBV4-1; clone size: NA; J gene: TRBJ1-5; D gene: TRBD1; CDR3 protein: CASSQWAGGQPQHF; CDR3 DNA: TGCGCCAGCAGCCAATGGGCAGGGGGTCAGCCCCAGCATTTT
V gene: TRBV6-4; clone size: many; J gene: TRBJ1-1; D gene: TRBD1; CDR3 protein: CASSDGQGGTEAFF; CDR3 DNA: TGTGCCAGCAGTGACGGACAGGGAGGCACTGAAGCTTTCTTT
V gene: TRBV4-2; clone size: NA; J gene: TRBJ2-2; D gene: NA; CDR3 protein: CASSQGNTGELFF; CDR3 DNA: TGTGCCAGCAGCCAAGGAAACACCGGGGAGCTGTTTTTT
V gene: TRBV30; clone size: NA; J gene: TRBJ1-5; D gene: TRBD1; CDR3 protein: CAWSGDRGSNQPQHF; CDR3 DNA: TGTGCCTGGAGTGGGGACAGGGGGAGCAATCAGCCCCAGCATTTT
V gene: TRBV10-3; clone size: NA; J gene: TRBJ2-7; D gene: TRBD1; CDR3 protein: CATRQGNYEQYF; CDR3 DNA: TGTGCCACCAGACAGGGTAACTACGAGCAGTACTTC
V gene: TRBV24-1; clone size: NA; J gene: TRBJ2-5; D gene: NA; CDR3 protein: CATSDYRTAETQYF; CDR3 DNA: TGTGCCACCAGTGATTATAGGACAGCAGAGACCCAGTACTTC
V gene: TRBV4-2; clone size: NA; J gene: TRBJ1-3; D gene: NA; CDR3 protein: CASSQDDGNTIYF; CDR3 DNA: TGTGCCAGCAGCCAAGATGACGGGAACACCATATATTTT